The TCR beta chain described here comes from a study of blood T cell repertoires in COVID-19. In the study overall: Donors in the United States, Italy and Spain gave samples during acute or convalescent COVID-19. Nucleic acid was either cDNA or gDNA, and it came from T cells, B-cell-depleted T cells, or PBMCs.

The V end was cut by 3 bases, the J end by 4 bases, with 11 bases between. This CDR3 is built from 13 residues. Germline CDR1 reads SGHDT; CDR2 reads YYEEEE. This clone was detected once. As handled by the study authors: Researchers report that nucleated cell counts were estimated from reference gene primer amplification. The protocol was immunoSEQ multiplex PCR, while the TCRdb copy is restricted to in-frame clones and leaves out a portion. That table supplies the V and J calls and clone size; D and trimming were determined from the DNA. The sample comprises tens of thousands of clones, approximately 86% of which are singletons, and 14% rests with the top ten.

The rearrangement links TRBV5-6 to TRBJ2-7; D unclear. The sample was peripheral blood. The source of this sequence is a human donor in a cohort sampled during active COVID-19. In nucleotides, the CDR3 is TGTGCCAGCAGCTCAGTCGGAGAATACGAGCAGTACTTC. This encodes CASSSVGEYEQYF.